This T cell receptor (beta chain) was documented in a study of shared T cell receptors in the human thymus. This CDR3 is built from 15 residues. In germline, CDR1 is SEHNR, CDR2 FQNEAQ (reference sequence). The junction had 7 bases not matched to a gene; V was cut back by 2 bases and J by 9 bases. Assay: immunoSEQ multiplex PCR; the TCRdb copy retains only in-frame clones and omits some. Of 630,000 or so clones in the sample, about 87% were seen once. Another study also made use of these data, one on human thymus T cells.

The rearrangement links TRBV7-9 to TRBJ1-6; 7 bases agree with TRBD1. The sequenced material came from thymocytes. This clonotype originated in a boy under two years old with a congenital heart defect. In nucleotides, the CDR3 is TGTGCCAGCAGCTTAAAGGACAGGCGCGGTTCACCCCTCCACTTT. This encodes CASSLKDRRGSPLHF.